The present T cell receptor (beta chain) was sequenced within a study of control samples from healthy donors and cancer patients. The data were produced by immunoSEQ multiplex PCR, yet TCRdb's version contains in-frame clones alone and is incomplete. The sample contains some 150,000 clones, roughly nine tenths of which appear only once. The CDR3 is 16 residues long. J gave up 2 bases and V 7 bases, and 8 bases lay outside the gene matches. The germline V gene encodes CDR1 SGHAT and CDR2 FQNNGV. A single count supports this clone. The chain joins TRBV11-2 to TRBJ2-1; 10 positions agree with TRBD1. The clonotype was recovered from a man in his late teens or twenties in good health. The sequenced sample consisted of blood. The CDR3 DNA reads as TGTGCCAGCACTCCGGGTGGGACAGGGGCCTACAATGAGCAGTTCTTC. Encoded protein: CASTPGGTGAYNEQFF.